This T cell receptor (beta chain) was recovered during a study of T-cell memory formation after mild COVID-19. Whole-study context: TCR clusters were mostly confined to one donor each.

Study-wide results and caveats: Some clones that responded turned up in pre-infection memory, which suggests that cross-reactive memory joined in.

TCRdb analysed the 5' RACE reads with MiXCR anew, one entry per CDR3 protein. Of about 200,000 distinct CDR3 sequences in the sample, more than 8% were seen once. This clonotype was recorded at least ten times. Antigen specificity is unknown. V was clipped by 1 base and J by 4 bases, with 9 bases between them. CDR1 is SGHTA, CDR2 FQGTGA, per germline. The CDR3 totals 14 residues. The J gene is TRBJ2-3, the V gene TRBV7-3; D ambiguous. The sequence was obtained from a man younger than 35 who had mild COVID-19 (a few samples of this study predate the infection). Cell type and time point are not known. Sample: PBMCs or a T cell subset sorted from them (not recorded which). The CDR3 bases are TGTGCCAGCAGCTTAAAGGTCCAGCCAGATACGCAGTATTTT. It yields the protein CASSLKVQPDTQYF.